The subject of this entry is one T cell receptor (beta chain). Its antigen remains unidentified. The protocol was immunoSEQ multiplex PCR, while the TCRdb copy is restricted to in-frame clones and leaves out a portion. The repertoire holds some 98,000 clones, with 85% to 95% as singletons. The data belong to a study of OX40 agonist ivuxolimab in advanced cancers. The CDR3 length is 16 residues. CDR1 is LNHDA and CDR2 is SQIVND in the germline V gene (reference sequence). V was pared by 7 bases and J by 5 bases, with 21 bases between. Study results and caveats: CD4+ and CD8+ blood T cells expanded clonally by week 6 at 0.1 to 3.0 mg/kg.

The chain couples TRBV19 to TRBJ1-5; unclear D gene. The sample here was CD4+ or CD8+ T cells sorted from blood, taken in a trial of the OX40 agonist ivuxolimab. The source of this sequence is an adult with an advanced solid tumor such as melanoma, head and neck, liver or kidney cancer. The CDR3 nucleotides read TGTGCCAGTACCCTCCTCGGGCGAGGGATATATCAGCCCCAGCATTTT. Amino acid sequence: CASTLLGRGIYQPQHF.